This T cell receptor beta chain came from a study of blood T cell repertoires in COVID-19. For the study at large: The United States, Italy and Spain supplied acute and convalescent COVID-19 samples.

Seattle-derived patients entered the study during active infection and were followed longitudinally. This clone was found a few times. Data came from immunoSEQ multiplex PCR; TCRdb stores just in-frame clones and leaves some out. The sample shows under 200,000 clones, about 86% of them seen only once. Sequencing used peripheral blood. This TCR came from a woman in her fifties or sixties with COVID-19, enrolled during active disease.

The CDR3 loop is CASSRRNRETYGYTF. CDR3 nucleotide sequence: TGTGCCAGCAGCCGTCGCAACAGGGAGACCTATGGCTACACCTTC. The chain joins TRBV13 to TRBJ1-2; TRBD1 might be the D (6 bases). V lost 5 bases and J lost 4, with 17 bases in between. The germline V gene encodes CDR1 PRHDT and CDR2 FYEKMQ (reference sequence). The CDR3 contains 15 residues.